A single sample is the source of the 23 T cell receptor beta chains below, sequenced in a study of response to subunit inactivated influenza vaccine. MiXCR, applied by TCRdb to the RT-PCR reads, yields one record per CDR3 protein. The sample consists of 530,000 or so distinct CDR3 sequences, roughly 27% of them appearing once. Material: CD4+ T cells sorted from PBMCs, obtained 4 to 6 days after vaccination. Source of these receptors: a man aged 50 to 60 who received an inactivated influenza vaccine.

In its sample, this clonotype was seen many times. V and J are TRBV5-1 and TRBJ2-7; 14 positions agree with TRBD2. The germline V gene encodes CDR1 SGHRS and CDR2 YFSETQ. V lost 3 bases and J lost 2; bases outside the gene matches: 4. This CDR3 has 16 residues. CDR3 loop: CASSSGTSGGTYEQYF. DNA of the CDR3: TGCGCCAGCAGCTCCGGGACTAGCGGGGGAACCTACGAGCAGTACTTC.

The chain carries TRBV30 and TRBJ2-3; a possible D gene is TRBD1 (6 bases). The CDR3 extends over 12 amino acids. Germline V gives CDR1 GTSNPN, CDR2 SVGIG (reference sequence). The CDR3 DNA follows: TGTGCTTCAAACAGGGCGGTAGATACGCAGTATTTT. Its protein is CASNRAVDTQYF.

In its sample, this clonotype was seen a few times. The chain employs TRBV4-1 and TRBJ2-2; 10 nucleotides agree with TRBD1. The CDR3 runs 15 residues. J gave up 7 bases and V 4 bases, and 6 bases lay outside the gene matches. Per the germline V gene, CDR1 is MGHRA and CDR2 is YSYEKL. CDR3 protein: CASSPPGQGYGELFF. The CDR3 region has the DNA TGCGCCAGCAGCCCACCGGGACAGGGGTACGGGGAGCTGTTTTTT.

V is TRBV6-1 and J is TRBJ2-7; TRBD2 matches at 7 bases. With 4 bases clipped from V and 3 bases from J, the junction kept 15 bases outside the gene matches. The CDR3 length is 17 residues. Looked up from germline, CDR1 is MNHNS and CDR2 is SASEGT. The CDR3 loop is CASSAGLVGAWGYEQYF. The CDR3 DNA is TGTGCCAGCAGTGCAGGACTAGTGGGAGCGTGGGGCTACGAGCAGTACTTC.

The rearrangement uses TRBV7-8 and TRBJ2-5; maybe TRBD2 (5 bases). CDR1 is SGHVS, CDR2 FQNEAQ, per germline. This CDR3 has 11 residues. Trimming left V 5 bases short and J 9 bases short, with 10 bases between. The CDR3 here is CASSPARAQYF. CDR3 nucleotide sequence: TGTGCCAGCAGCCCCGCGAGGGCCCAGTACTTC.

This chain joins TRBV7-9 and TRBJ2-1, with no clear D. CDR3 size: 12 residues. Germline CDR1 SEHNR, CDR2 FQNEAQ (reference sequence). Trimming removed 1 base from V and 11 bases from J, with 9 bases in between. CDR3 residues: CASSLVTIQQFF. CDR3 nucleotide sequence: TGTGCCAGCAGCTTAGTTACTATCCAGCAGTTCTTC.

The J gene is TRBJ2-7, the V gene TRBV3-1, with a possible D match to TRBD2 (5 bases). Germline V gene lookup returns CDR1 LGHDT and CDR2 YNNKEL (reference sequence). V shed 4 bases and J shed 1 base, with 11 bases lying between them. This CDR3 has 14 residues. The CDR3 DNA follows: TGTGCCAGCAGCCGGGAACTAGGATCCTACGAGCAGTACTTC. Protein: CASSRELGSYEQYF.

The chain couples TRBV29-1 to TRBJ2-3; 7 bases align to TRBD1. The trim removed 6 bases at V and 4 bases at J, leaving 4 bases unmatched. The CDR3 totals 12 residues. Germline V lookup: CDR1 SQVTM, CDR2 ANQGSEA. CDR3 protein: CSVAGQADTQYF. The CDR3 DNA sequence: TGCAGCGTCGCCGGACAGGCAGATACGCAGTATTTT.

V is TRBV18 and J is TRBJ2-1, with 10 bases aligning to TRBD1. Germline-derived CDR1 and CDR2 are KGHSH and LQKENI. CDR3 size: 15 residues. Germline trimming cut 8 bases from V and 9 bases from J; bases unmatched to any gene: 13. CDR3 loop: CASALGTGVLGEQFF. DNA for the CDR3: TGTGCCAGCGCGCTGGGGACAGGGGTTCTCGGTGAGCAGTTCTTC.

The sample holds a few counts of this clonotype. This chain joins TRBV5-4 and TRBJ2-2; D might be TRBD1 (6 bases). Per germline, CDR1 SGHNT and CDR2 YYREEE (reference sequence). The V and J ends lost 2 bases and 0 bases respectively, with 8 bases between them. CDR3 size: 15 residues. Here the CDR3 reads CASSFDRSNTGELFF. The CDR3, as DNA: TGTGCCAGCAGCTTCGACAGGTCGAACACCGGGGAGCTGTTTTTT.

The chain combines TRBV29-1 with TRBJ2-1; 7 bases match TRBD2. Per the germline V gene, CDR1 is SQVTM and CDR2 is ANQGSEA. V gave up 4 bases and J gave up 5 bases; unmatched junction bases: 5. This CDR3 spans 13 amino acids. This chain's CDR3 is CSVGGRTNNEQFF. The CDR3 DNA sequence: TGCAGCGTTGGCGGGAGAACCAACAATGAGCAGTTCTTC.

This chain links TRBV20-1 with TRBJ2-1; TRBD1 matches at 9 bases. This CDR3 has 15 amino acids. The V and J ends lost 3 bases and 4 bases, in that order; junction bases with no gene match: 7. The germline V gene encodes CDR1 DFQATT and CDR2 SNEGSKA (reference sequence). The CDR3 spells CSARKQGASYNEQFF. For the CDR3, the DNA is TGCAGTGCTAGGAAACAGGGGGCAAGTTACAATGAGCAGTTCTTC.

The V and J genes are TRBV4-1 and TRBJ2-4; D is unresolved. The CDR3 is 15 residues long. In germline, CDR1 is MGHRA, CDR2 YSYEKL. V dropped 0 bases and J dropped 5 bases, with 11 bases sitting between them. The CDR3 DNA sequence: TGCGCCAGCAGCCAAGATAGATGGGTTCAAAACATTCAGTACTTC. It encodes CASSQDRWVQNIQYF.

This clonotype was observed a handful of times. The chain couples TRBV7-9 to TRBJ2-5; D remains unclear. The V and J ends lost 7 bases and 2 bases respectively, with 11 bases between them. CDR3 length: 13 amino acids. CDR1 is SEHNR and CDR2 is FQNEAQ in the germline V gene (reference sequence). The CDR3 DNA follows: TGTGCCAGCAAACTCTGGCAGCAAGAGACCCAGTACTTC. Translation gives CASKLWQQETQYF.

V and J are TRBV20-1 and TRBJ2-7; 8 bases match TRBD2. The CDR3 is made up of 12 amino acids. Losses at the gene ends were 3 bases for V and 5 bases for J; bases not matched to a gene: 3. Per germline, CDR1 DFQATT and CDR2 SNEGSKA (reference sequence). CDR3: CSASGGANEQYF. The DNA for the CDR3 is TGCAGTGCTAGCGGGGGGGCCAACGAGCAGTACTTC.

This clonotype was picked up a small number of times. This rearrangement joins TRBV7-2 to TRBJ2-1; D assignment may be TRBD1 or TRBD2 (7 bases each). Germline loops: CDR1 SGHTA, CDR2 FQGNSA. The V and J ends lost 5 bases and 4 bases respectively, with 21 bases between them. CDR3 length: 17 amino acids. CDR3 bases: TGTGCCAGCAGCGACAGGGTGGGCAGCGGGAATTACAATGAGCAGTTCTTC. It encodes CASSDRVGSGNYNEQFF.

This chain links TRBV6-4 with TRBJ1-5; 7 bases match TRBD1. J was trimmed by 3 bases and V by 5 bases; bases with no gene match: 4. The CDR3 totals 14 residues. CDR1 and CDR2 from the germline V gene are MRHNA and SNTAGT. The CDR3 reads CASSFTGVNQPQHF. The DNA for the CDR3 is TGTGCCAGCAGTTTTACAGGGGTCAATCAGCCCCAGCATTTT.

The CDR3 spells CASSLAESLMGSGEGEQYF. The CDR3 nucleotides are TGCGCCAGCAGCTTGGCGGAGTCCCTTATGGGTTCCGGCGAGGGAGAGCAGTACTTC. The chain is built from TRBV5-1 and TRBJ2-7; D perhaps matches TRBD2 (5 bases). CDR3 length: 19 amino acids. V gave up 0 bases and J gave up 7 bases, with 29 bases separating them. The germline CDR1 and CDR2 sequences are SGHRS and YFSETQ.

This chain connects TRBV20-1 to TRBJ2-7; 7 nucleotides agree with TRBD1. Germline V gives CDR1 DFQATT, CDR2 SNEGSKA (reference sequence). The CDR3 length is 14 residues. Losses at the gene ends were 5 bases for V and 9 bases for J; bases not matched to a gene: 16. The CDR3 DNA reads as TGCAGTGCTGGTAGCGAGACAGGGCGAGGTGGGCAGTACTTC. Its translation is CSAGSETGRGGQYF.

The chain has TRBV28 and TRBJ2-7; the D is unclear. The ends were cut back, 2 bases at V and 2 bases at J, with 7 bases in the middle. In germline, CDR1 is MDHEN, CDR2 SYDVKM. The CDR3 is 13 residues long. CDR3 sequence: CASSLTPTYEQYF. In DNA form, the CDR3 reads TGTGCCAGCAGTTTAACTCCTACCTACGAGCAGTACTTC.

The J gene is TRBJ2-1, the V gene TRBV10-3, with a possible D match to TRBD2 (6 bases). Trimming took 6 bases from V and 2 from J, leaving 14 bases between them. The CDR3 totals 15 residues. From germline, CDR1 is ENHRY and CDR2 SYGVKD. The CDR3 DNA follows: TGTGCCATCAGCAACATAGCGGCACCCTACAATGAGCAGTTCTTC. Translation: CAISNIAAPYNEQFF.

This clonotype appeared a few times. The V call is TRBV7-2, the J call TRBJ1-5, with 7 bases matching TRBD1. The CDR3 loop spans 14 amino acids. Germline trimming cut 4 bases from V and 6 bases from J; bases unmatched to any gene: 6. Germline loops: CDR1 SGHTA, CDR2 FQGNSA. Here the CDR3 DNA reads TGTGCCAGCAGCTCAGGGGGGATCGCTCAGCCCCAGCATTTT. This translates into CASSSGGIAQPQHF.

The rearrangement uses TRBV24-1 and TRBJ2-1, with 13 nucleotides matching TRBD2. The trim removed 3 bases at V and 4 bases at J, leaving 2 bases unmatched. Germline CDR1 reads KGHDR; CDR2 reads SFDVKD. There are 16 residues in the CDR3. For the CDR3, the DNA is TGTGCCACCAGTGATGAGGGACTAGCGGGGTACAATGAGCAGTTCTTC. The encoded protein is CATSDEGLAGYNEQFF.